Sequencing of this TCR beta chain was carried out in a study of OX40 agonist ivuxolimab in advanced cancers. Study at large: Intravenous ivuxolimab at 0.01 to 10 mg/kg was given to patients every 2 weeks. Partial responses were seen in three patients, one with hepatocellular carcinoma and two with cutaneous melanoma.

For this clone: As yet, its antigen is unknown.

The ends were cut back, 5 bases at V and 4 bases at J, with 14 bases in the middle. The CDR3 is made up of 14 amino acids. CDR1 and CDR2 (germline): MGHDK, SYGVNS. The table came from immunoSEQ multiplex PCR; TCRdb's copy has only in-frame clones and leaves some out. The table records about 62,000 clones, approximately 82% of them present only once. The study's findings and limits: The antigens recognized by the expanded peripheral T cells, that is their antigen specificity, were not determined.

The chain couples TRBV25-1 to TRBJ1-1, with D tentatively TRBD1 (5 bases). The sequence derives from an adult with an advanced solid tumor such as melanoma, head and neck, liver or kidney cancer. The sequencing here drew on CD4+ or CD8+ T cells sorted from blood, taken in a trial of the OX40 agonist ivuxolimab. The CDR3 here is CASSMGLRSTEAFF. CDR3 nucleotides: TGTGCCAGCAGTATGGGGCTAAGGAGCACTGAAGCTTTCTTT. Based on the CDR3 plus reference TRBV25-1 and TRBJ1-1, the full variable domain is EADIYQTPRYLVIGTGKKITLECSQTMGHDKMYWYQQDPGMELHLIHYSYGVNSTEKGDLSSESTVSRIRTEHFPLTLESARPSHTSQYLCASSMGLRSTEAFFGQGTRLTVV.